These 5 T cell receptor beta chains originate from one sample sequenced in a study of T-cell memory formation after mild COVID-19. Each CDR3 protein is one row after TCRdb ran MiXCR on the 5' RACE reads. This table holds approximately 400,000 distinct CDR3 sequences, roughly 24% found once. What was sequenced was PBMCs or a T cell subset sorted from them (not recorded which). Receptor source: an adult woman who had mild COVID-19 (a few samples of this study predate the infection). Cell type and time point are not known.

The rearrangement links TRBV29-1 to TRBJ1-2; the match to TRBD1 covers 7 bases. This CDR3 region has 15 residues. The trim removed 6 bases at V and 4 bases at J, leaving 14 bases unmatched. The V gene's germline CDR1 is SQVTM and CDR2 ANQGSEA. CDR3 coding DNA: TGCAGCGTCGAGGGTAGGGGGCCTAAGGGCTATGGCTACACCTTC. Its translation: CSVEGRGPKGYGYTF.

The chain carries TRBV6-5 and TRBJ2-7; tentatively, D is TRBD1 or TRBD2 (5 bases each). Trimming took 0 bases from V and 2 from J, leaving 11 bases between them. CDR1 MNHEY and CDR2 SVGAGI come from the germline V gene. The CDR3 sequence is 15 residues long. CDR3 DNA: TGTGCCAGCAGTTACTCCCCGGGGACGGCCTACGAGCAGTACTTC. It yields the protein CASSYSPGTAYEQYF.

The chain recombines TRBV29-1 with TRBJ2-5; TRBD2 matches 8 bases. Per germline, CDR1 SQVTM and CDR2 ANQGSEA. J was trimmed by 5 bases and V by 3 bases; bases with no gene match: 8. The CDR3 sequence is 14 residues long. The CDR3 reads CSVDTAGGEETQYF. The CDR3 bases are TGCAGCGTTGATACTGCGGGAGGAGAGGAGACCCAGTACTTC.

CDR3 protein: CAIKHSASGGEETQYF. In DNA form, the CDR3 reads TGTGCCATCAAGCATTCGGCTAGCGGAGGTGAAGAGACCCAGTACTTC. The V gene is TRBV10-3, the J gene TRBJ2-5; TRBD2 aligns across 7 bases. The CDR3 consists of 16 residues. Germline V gene data show CDR1 as ENHRY and CDR2 as SYGVKD. V lost 7 bases to trimming and J lost 3 bases; unmatched junction nucleotides: 14.

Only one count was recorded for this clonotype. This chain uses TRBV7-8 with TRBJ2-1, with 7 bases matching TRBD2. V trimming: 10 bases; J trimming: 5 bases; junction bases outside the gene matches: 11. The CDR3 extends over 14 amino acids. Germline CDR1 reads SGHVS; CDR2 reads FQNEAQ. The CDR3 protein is CATRRASGDNEQFF. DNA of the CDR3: TGTGCCACCAGACGGGCTAGCGGAGACAATGAGCAGTTCTTC.